The 3 T cell receptor beta chains below were found in one sample sequenced in a study of blood T cell repertoires in COVID-19. Sequencing was performed with immunoSEQ multiplex PCR; in TCRdb, only in-frame clones are kept and a portion is missing. The sample contains about 460,000 clones, around 85% of which appear only once. Sequencing was done on a sample of PBMCs or T cells enriched from blood (not recorded which). These receptors were collected from a woman aged 55-70 years who had recovered from COVID-19.

The chain uses TRBV19 and TRBJ1-1; no clear D. CDR1 and CDR2 (germline): LNHDA, SQIVND (reference sequence). The CDR3 is made up of 13 amino acids. With 7 bases removed from V and 5 bases from J, the gap between germline ends came to 14 bases. CDR3 protein: CASNFFGRTEAFF. CDR3 nucleotide sequence: TGTGCCAGTAACTTCTTCGGGAGGACTGAAGCTTTCTTT.

The J gene is TRBJ1-2, the V gene TRBV7-9; the D is unclear. CDR3 length: 16 amino acids. Germline CDR1 SEHNR, CDR2 FQNEAQ (reference sequence). Trimming shortened V by 5 bases and J by 0 bases, and 16 bases separated the two germline ends. The CDR3 DNA is TGTGCCAGCAGCGTTAAAGCAGACCTAGCTAACTATGGCTACACCTTC. Translated: CASSVKADLANYGYTF.

The chain links TRBV7-2 to TRBJ2-5; D is perhaps TRBD2 (6 bases). With 0 bases removed from V and 5 bases from J, the gap between germline ends came to 16 bases. The CDR3 sequence is 16 residues long. Germline-derived CDR1 and CDR2 are SGHTA and FQGNSA. CDR3 coding DNA: TGTGCCAGCAGCTTAGCGGCGGAGGGCGCCAGGGAGACCCAGTACTTC. Translating it yields CASSLAAEGARETQYF.